The 15 T cell receptor beta chains in this list originate from one sample, sequenced in a study of blood T cell repertoires in COVID-19. Here immunoSEQ multiplex PCR was the method, and the copy in TCRdb shows in-frame clones only, minus some. The sample yields around 80,000 clones, 65% to 80% seen once. Sequenced: peripheral blood. Source of these receptors: a woman aged 80 or over with active or convalescent COVID-19.

As regards this clone: It is likely a read error: a sequence one base away is far more abundant. This chain uses TRBV28 with TRBJ1-2; TRBD1 matches at 10 bases. V lost 6 bases, J lost 4 bases, and 2 bases stayed unmatched. Germline assignment: CDR1 MDHEN and CDR2 SYDVKM. CDR3 length equals 13 residues. The CDR3 bases are TGTGCCAGCAGCAGGACAGGGGGCTATGGCTACACCTTC. It translates to CASSRTGGYGYTF.

This sequence joins TRBV5-1 and TRBJ1-4, with D perhaps matching TRBD1 (5 bases). V was trimmed by 0 bases and J by 7 bases, leaving 10 bases between them. CDR1 is SGHRS, CDR2 YFSETQ, per germline. The CDR3 is 14 residues long. CDR3 in amino acids: CASSLGREGEKLFF. Written as DNA, the CDR3 is TGCGCCAGCAGCTTGGGCAGGGAGGGTGAAAAACTGTTTTTT.

In this sample, this clone turned up a few times. The chain combines TRBV12-3 or TRBV12-4 with TRBJ1-2, with 12 bases identical to TRBD1. This CDR3 comprises 12 residues. V lost 10 bases and J lost 7; bases outside the gene matches: 4. The CDR3 nucleotides read TGTGCCACGGGACAGGGGGCGTCTGGCTACACCTTC. It yields the protein CATGQGASGYTF.

The chain joins TRBV27 to TRBJ2-7; 9 bases map to TRBD1. The junction had 9 bases not matched to a gene; V was cut back by 7 bases and J by 2 bases. The length of the CDR3 is 15 residues. CDR1 is MNHEY and CDR2 is SMNVEV in the germline V gene (reference sequence). Here the CDR3 DNA reads TGTGCCAGCACCGCGGACAGGGGAGATCCCTACGAGCAGTACTTC. Translating it yields CASTADRGDPYEQYF.

This clone was detected only a few times. In DNA, the CDR3 is TGTGCCAGCAGCTTGGAAAGCTATAATGAAAAACTGTTTTTT. Residues: CASSLESYNEKLFF. This chain joins TRBV5-8 and TRBJ1-4; D uncertain. The length of the CDR3 is 14 residues. Deletions cut 0 bases from V and 4 bases from J, with 7 bases between. Germline V gene data show CDR1 as SGHTS and CDR2 as YDEGEE.

The chain links TRBV7-5 to TRBJ2-5; the listed D gene, TRBD1, was not tested against the DNA. TRBV7-5 is noted as a pseudogene. The CDR3 covers 16 residues. The CDR3 loop reads CAPHPDRGVSGETQYF. The CDR3 DNA reads TGTGCCCCCCATCCGGACAGGGGTGTCTCGGGAGAGACCCAGTACTTC.

The CDR3 nucleotides are TGTGCCAGCAGCCCCCGGCGGGGGGGCACTGAAGCTTTCTTT. It is translated as CASSPRRGGTEAFF. V is TRBV14 and J is TRBJ1-1; D is perhaps TRBD1 (5 bases). Germline CDR1 is SGHDN and CDR2 is FVKESK. V shed 4 bases and J shed 4 bases, with 13 bases lying between them. The CDR3 has 14 residues.

This sequence joins TRBV2 and TRBJ2-2; 9 bases align to TRBD2. Germline V CDR1 and CDR2: SNHLY, FYNNEI. This CDR3 region has 17 residues. The ends lost 2 bases at V and 5 bases at J; junction bases unmatched: 9. CDR3 region: CASSERRGGGGTGELFF. CDR3 nucleotide sequence: TGTGCCAGCAGTGAACGGCGGGGGGGCGGTGGGACCGGGGAGCTGTTTTTT.

The V call is TRBV7-9, the J call TRBJ1-1; the match to TRBD1 covers 8 bases. The CDR3 has 14 amino acids. CDR1 is SEHNR, CDR2 FQNEAQ, per germline (reference sequence). After removal of 5 bases from V and 8 bases from J, the junction contained 10 bases not matched to a gene. The CDR3 bases are TGTGCCAGCAGCCCAGGACAGGGTGTAGCCGAAGCTTTCTTT. It encodes CASSPGQGVAEAFF.

The CDR3 region is CAWGLAGSAGELFF. CDR3 bases: TGTGCCTGGGGACTAGCGGGGAGTGCCGGGGAGCTGTTTTTT. The chain links TRBV30 to TRBJ2-2; 12 bases line up with TRBD2. CDR1 and CDR2 (germline): GTSNPN, SVGIG (reference sequence). The CDR3 is made up of 14 amino acids. With 5 bases clipped from V and 6 bases from J, the junction kept 4 bases outside the gene matches.

The rearrangement links TRBV3-1 (or the pseudogene TRBV3-2) to TRBJ2-6; D is ambiguous. CDR1 LGHDT and CDR2 YNNKEL come from the germline V gene (reference sequence). V lost 0 bases and J 0 bases, leaving 3 bases between the germline ends. The length of the CDR3 is 15 residues. The CDR3 bases are TGTGCCAGCAGCCAAGACAGCTCTGGGGCCAACGTCCTGACTTTC. Translated, it gives CASSQDSSGANVLTF.

This clone was found once. The chain links TRBV7-9 to TRBJ2-7; TRBD2 matches 10 bases. Trimming at V came to 0 bases and at J to 5 bases, leaving 1 base not matched to a gene. Germline V lookup: CDR1 SEHNR, CDR2 FQNEAQ (reference sequence). The CDR3 extends over 14 amino acids. The CDR3 loop reads CASSLALAGDEQYF. CDR3 in DNA: TGTGCCAGCAGCTTAGCGCTAGCGGGGGACGAGCAGTACTTC.

The chain uses TRBV7-8 and TRBJ2-7, with a possible D match to TRBD1 (5 bases). In germline, CDR1 is SGHVS, CDR2 FQNEAQ. There are 15 residues in the CDR3. The V gene lost 1 base and the J gene lost 6 bases, with 16 bases spanning the gap. The CDR3 coding sequence is TGTGCCAGCAGCTTAGGTTTAGGGTGGCAGGGCGAGCAGTACTTC. Its protein is CASSLGLGWQGEQYF.

The rearrangement joins TRBV10-3 to TRBJ2-7; 8 nucleotides align to TRBD2. CDR1 is ENHRY and CDR2 is SYGVKD in the germline V gene. The CDR3 runs to 15 residues. The J segment lost 2 bases and the V segment lost 6 bases, leaving 9 bases of the junction unmatched. This CDR3 reads CAISDPSGPTYEQYF. CDR3 nucleotides: TGTGCCATCAGCGACCCTAGCGGGCCCACCTACGAGCAGTACTTC.

This chain uses TRBV5-6 with TRBJ1-1; D ambiguous. V lost 1 base to trimming and J lost 7 bases, with 14 bases between them. Germline V lookup: CDR1 SGHDT, CDR2 YYEEEE. The CDR3 contains 14 residues. CDR3 residues: CASSLQLVGVEAFF. The CDR3 DNA reads TGTGCCAGCAGCTTGCAATTGGTCGGAGTTGAAGCTTTCTTT.